Described below is a single T cell receptor (beta chain) sequence and its context. Authors' processing steps: Amplification from reference gene primers served as the basis for estimated nucleated cell counts. Method: immunoSEQ multiplex PCR; TCRdb's copy keeps in-frame clones and lacks some. V and J calls and clone size are copied from that table; D and trimming were computed from the DNA. The table includes under 55,000 clones, about 90% detected once. The ends lost 2 bases at V and 1 base at J; junction bases unmatched: 0. The CDR3 has 14 residues. Looked up from germline, CDR1 is ENHRY and CDR2 is SYGVKD. This sample is part of a study of blood T cell repertoires in COVID-19. Whole-study context: Sites in the United States, Italy and Spain provided acute and convalescent COVID-19 samples. T cells, B-cell-depleted T cells, or PBMCs supplied cDNA or gDNA.

Sample: peripheral blood. This clonotype was sampled from a human donor in a cohort sampled during active COVID-19. The V and J genes are TRBV10-3 and TRBJ1-1, with 8 bases that match TRBD1. CDR3 protein: CAISEDRGNTEAFF. The CDR3, as DNA: TGTGCCATCAGTGAGGACAGGGGGAACACTGAAGCTTTCTTT.